The 16 T cell receptor beta chains below all came from one sample that was sequenced in a study of blood T cell repertoires in COVID-19. Sequenced by immunoSEQ multiplex PCR; TCRdb stores in-frame clones only, minus some. The data hold tens of thousands of clones, with about 85% observed a single time. Material: peripheral blood. The receptors were sampled from a woman in her 70s with active COVID-19.

The V call is TRBV29-1, the J call TRBJ2-5; maybe TRBD1 (6 bases). The germline V gene encodes CDR1 SQVTM and CDR2 ANQGSEA. V shed 1 base and J shed 0 bases, with 9 bases lying between them. The CDR3 contains 14 residues. The CDR3 protein is CSVEGQDDQETQYF. The CDR3 nucleotides are TGCAGCGTTGAAGGACAGGACGACCAAGAGACCCAGTACTTC.

The chain couples TRBV11-2 to TRBJ2-1; possible D gene TRBD2, 5 bases. CDR1 and CDR2 from the germline V gene are SGHAT and FQNNGV. Deletions cut 1 base from V and 5 bases from J, with 12 bases between. The CDR3 consists of 15 residues. CDR3 sequence: CASSLVSDGHNEQFF. The DNA of the CDR3 is TGTGCCAGCAGCTTAGTTAGCGATGGCCACAATGAGCAGTTCTTC.

The chain recombines TRBV5-1 with TRBJ1-1; D might be TRBD1 (6 bases). Looked up from germline, CDR1 is SGHRS and CDR2 is YFSETQ. This CDR3 region has 15 residues. V was cut by 3 bases and J by 4 bases, with 16 bases left in between. The CDR3 nucleotides are TGCGCCAGCAGCTCCGACGGACAGAAAGGCACTGAAGCTTTCTTT. Protein sequence: CASSSDGQKGTEAFF.

The V gene is TRBV5-1, the J gene TRBJ2-7, with 7 bases fitting TRBD2. Losses at the gene ends were 1 base for V and 3 bases for J; bases not matched to a gene: 10. The V gene's germline CDR1 is SGHRS and CDR2 YFSETQ. The CDR3 extends over 16 amino acids. CDR3 sequence reads: CASSLSLAGENYEQYF. In DNA form, the CDR3 reads TGCGCCAGCAGCTTGAGTCTCGCGGGAGAAAACTACGAGCAGTACTTC.

The chain carries TRBV18 and TRBJ1-1, with D hard to call. Germline CDR1 reads KGHSH; CDR2 reads LQKENI. The CDR3 has 13 amino acids. Trimming removed 3 bases at V and 1 base at J, with 6 bases between. CDR3 coding DNA: TGTGCCAGCTCACCGGAGCAGAACACTGAAGCTTTCTTT. This translates into CASSPEQNTEAFF.

This clone has just one count. J is TRBJ2-1 and V is TRBV27; 8 bases agree with TRBD2. This CDR3 contains 18 residues. The germline V gene has CDR1 MNHEY and CDR2 SMNVEV (reference sequence). V was pared by 6 bases and J by 8 bases, with 21 bases of the junction left unmatched. The chain's CDR3 is CASRDRGGANKFQDEQFF. CDR3 sequence (DNA): TGTGCCAGCAGGGACCGGGGGGGAGCCAACAAATTTCAGGATGAGCAGTTCTTC.

This clone was seen only a few times. V is TRBV5-6 and J is TRBJ2-2; TRBD2 matches 8 bases. CDR3 length: 14 residues. J was trimmed by 6 bases and V by 4 bases; bases with no gene match: 5. Germline loops: CDR1 SGHDT, CDR2 YYEEEE. Written as DNA, the CDR3 is TGTGCCAGCAGCCCGGGAGGGGCTTCCGGGGAGCTGTTTTTT. It codes for CASSPGGASGELFF.

This rearrangement joins TRBV15 to TRBJ2-7; D is possibly TRBD1 (6 bases). CDR3 length equals 12 residues. Germline V lookup: CDR1 LNHNV, CDR2 YYDKDF (reference sequence). With 3 bases removed from V and 7 bases from J, the gap between germline ends came to 10 bases. The CDR3 region is CATSSITGEQYF. Written as DNA, the CDR3 is TGTGCCACCAGCAGTATTACAGGGGAGCAGTACTTC.

The chain employs TRBV6-5 and TRBJ1-1; D uncertain. This CDR3 has 13 amino acids. Germline CDR1 is MNHEY and CDR2 is SVGAGI. Trimming took 8 bases from V and 3 from J, leaving 13 bases between them. As DNA, the CDR3 is TGTGCCAGCGGGGAGGCGAGGGACACTGAAGCTTTCTTT. Translated, it gives CASGEARDTEAFF.

V is TRBV6-5 and J is TRBJ1-1; no firm D call. Trimming removed 6 bases from V and 2 bases from J, with 10 bases in between. The CDR3 is 13 residues long. The germline V gene has CDR1 MNHEY and CDR2 SVGAGI. The CDR3: CASRIRRNTEAFF. The CDR3 DNA follows: TGTGCCAGCAGAATCCGGAGAAACACTGAAGCTTTCTTT.

The rearrangement uses TRBV24-1 and TRBJ1-2, with TRBD1 matching 9 bases. The CDR3 length is 13 residues. V dropped 4 bases and J dropped 8; count of bases not matched to a gene: 4. Germline V lookup: CDR1 KGHDR, CDR2 SFDVKD. The CDR3 region is CATSDLTGGGYTF. The CDR3 DNA reads TGTGCCACCAGTGACTTGACAGGGGGAGGCTACACCTTC.

This chain connects TRBV5-5 to TRBJ1-6, with 7 bases fitting TRBD1. Per the germline V gene, CDR1 is SGHKS and CDR2 is YYEKEE (reference sequence). The CDR3 runs 17 residues. V shed 4 bases and J 2 bases; nucleotides not matched to a gene: 9. The CDR3 DNA sequence: TGTGCCAGCAGCGCCAACTACGGGACAGCCTATAATTCACCCCTCCACTTT. Residues: CASSANYGTAYNSPLHF.

The chain combines TRBV3-1 (or the pseudogene TRBV3-2) with TRBJ1-2; 9 positions match TRBD1. The CDR3 covers 15 residues. Germline trimming cut 6 bases from V and 7 bases from J; bases unmatched to any gene: 12. Germline assignment: CDR1 LGHDT and CDR2 YNNKEL (reference sequence). DNA of the CDR3: TGTGCCAGCAGAAAACCGGGACAGGGCATAGGTGGCTACACCTTC. It codes for CASRKPGQGIGGYTF.

The J gene is TRBJ1-1, the V gene TRBV19; D uncertain. Germline V gene sequence: CDR1 LNHDA, CDR2 SQIVND (reference sequence). V lost 7 bases to trimming and J lost 3 bases, with 15 bases between them. The CDR3 contains 14 residues. The DNA for the CDR3 is TGTGCCAGTACCCCAAGGGAGCGTGACACTGAAGCTTTCTTT. It codes for CASTPRERDTEAFF.

This chain connects TRBV30 to TRBJ2-2; tentatively, D is TRBD1 (6 bases). This CDR3 region has 14 residues. CDR1 is GTSNPN, CDR2 SVGIG, per germline (reference sequence). The germline V and J ends were trimmed by 3 bases and 5 bases, with 13 bases remaining between them. CDR3 region: CAWRGGAGTGELFF. The DNA for the CDR3 is TGTGCCTGGAGAGGGGGAGCTGGGACCGGGGAGCTGTTTTTT.

The rearrangement links TRBV5-1 to TRBJ2-5; no firm D call. The V end was cut by 0 bases, the J end by 5 bases, with 8 bases between. Germline CDR1 is SGHRS and CDR2 is YFSETQ. The CDR3 runs 13 residues. CDR3 in DNA: TGCGCCAGCAGCTTGGAAGTTGCGGAGACCCAGTACTTC. As protein: CASSLEVAETQYF.